These 16 T cell receptor beta chains were all obtained from the same sample, sequenced in a study of blood T cell repertoires in COVID-19. Clones were read by immunoSEQ multiplex PCR, and TCRdb kept only the in-frame ones, dropping some. In the table there are over 35,000 clones, roughly 85% of which are singletons. Sequencing was performed on peripheral blood. The receptors shown here come from a human donor in a cohort sampled during active COVID-19.

The chain couples TRBV30 to TRBJ1-1; the match to TRBD1 covers 9 bases. The CDR3 contains 17 residues. In germline, CDR1 is GTSNPN, CDR2 SVGIG (reference sequence). The trim removed 1 base at V and 3 bases at J, leaving 12 bases unmatched. Here the CDR3 reads CAWSAAGTGFFYTEAFF. The CDR3 DNA reads TGTGCCTGGAGTGCGGCCGGGACAGGGTTCTTTTACACTGAAGCTTTCTTT.

The CDR3 reads CASSLAGGRTEAFF. CDR3 nucleotide sequence: TGTGCCAGCAGTTTAGCGGGGGGTAGGACTGAAGCTTTCTTT. The J gene is TRBJ1-1, the V gene TRBV27, with D possibly being TRBD1 (5 bases). CDR1 MNHEY and CDR2 SMNVEV come from the germline V gene (reference sequence). The CDR3 is 14 residues long. Trimming pared 2 bases from V and 5 bases from J, leaving 12 bases between.

In this sample, this clone turned up a few times. This chain joins TRBV7-2 and TRBJ2-7, with TRBD2 matching 8 bases. CDR3 length equals 15 residues. Trimming at V came to 2 bases and at J to 3 bases, leaving 6 bases not matched to a gene. CDR1 is SGHTA, CDR2 FQGNSA, per germline. The CDR3 region is CASSLPAGAGYEQYF. CDR3 coding DNA: TGTGCCAGCAGCTTACCAGCGGGAGCAGGCTACGAGCAGTACTTC.

This clone was observed once. J is TRBJ1-1 and V is TRBV27; possibly TRBD1 for D (6 bases). From germline, CDR1 is MNHEY and CDR2 SMNVEV (reference sequence). The CDR3 sequence is 13 residues long. Trimming removed 6 bases from V and 1 base from J, with 9 bases in between. This CDR3 reads CASRLDRNTEAFF. The CDR3 DNA reads as TGTGCCAGCAGACTGGACAGGAACACTGAAGCTTTCTTT.

The chain has TRBV10-3 and TRBJ1-4, with TRBD1 as a possible D gene (6 bases). Germline V CDR1 and CDR2: ENHRY, SYGVKD. Deletions cut 2 bases from V and 0 bases from J, with 10 bases between. The CDR3 contains 16 residues. This chain's CDR3 is CAISEGQPSTNEKLFF. CDR3 DNA: TGTGCCATCAGTGAGGGACAGCCTTCAACTAATGAAAAACTGTTTTTT.

This clone was seen a handful of times. The V gene is TRBV4-1, the J gene TRBJ2-1, with 9 bases that match TRBD1. V shed 5 bases and J 7 bases; nucleotides not matched to a gene: 12. The CDR3 loop spans 16 amino acids. Germline CDR1 and CDR2: MGHRA and YSYEKL. CDR3 sequence reads: CASSTPRDREVNEQFF. The CDR3 nucleotides are TGCGCCAGCAGCACCCCCCGGGACAGGGAAGTTAATGAGCAGTTCTTC.

The CDR3 here is CASSLSRGNTEAFF. CDR3 bases: TGTGCCAGCAGCTTAAGCAGGGGTAACACTGAAGCTTTCTTT. The gene calls are TRBV7-2 and TRBJ1-1, with TRBD1 as a possible D gene (6 bases). The V end lost 2 bases, the J end lost 2 bases, and 9 bases lay between the germline ends. Germline-derived CDR1 and CDR2 are SGHTA and FQGNSA. This CDR3 comprises 14 residues.

The chain has TRBV7-2 and TRBJ2-3; 12 bases are a match to TRBD2. Trimming removed 5 bases from V and 8 bases from J; junction bases left unmatched: 5. CDR1 is SGHTA and CDR2 is FQGNSA in the germline V gene. The CDR3 has 14 amino acids. The CDR3 spells CASSLTSGSGTQYF. The DNA for the CDR3 is TGTGCCAGCAGCCTGACTAGCGGGAGCGGTACGCAGTATTTT.

V usage is TRBV24-1 and J usage is TRBJ2-5; 10 bases match TRBD1. This CDR3 has 16 amino acids. The germline V gene encodes CDR1 KGHDR and CDR2 SFDVKD. The V gene end was trimmed by 3 bases and the J gene end by 0 bases; junction bases not matched to a gene: 3. The CDR3 DNA reads as TGTGCCACCAGTGATCCCGGGACAGGGGACCAAGAGACCCAGTACTTC. Protein: CATSDPGTGDQETQYF.

The gene calls are TRBV7-2 and TRBJ2-7, with unresolved D. Between the trimmed V and J ends, which lost 4 bases and 1 base, there was a span of 17 bases. The CDR3 loop spans 16 amino acids. In germline, CDR1 is SGHTA, CDR2 FQGNSA. The CDR3 reads CASSSPGDRRSYEQYF. CDR3 coding DNA: TGTGCCAGCAGCTCCCCCGGAGACCGGCGGTCCTACGAGCAGTACTTC. Filled out from reference TRBV7-2 and TRBJ2-7, the complete variable domain reads GAGVSQSPSNKVTEKGKDVELRCDPISGHTALYWYRQSLGQGLEFLIYFQGNSAPDKSGLPSDRFSAERTGGSVSTLTIQRTQQEDSAVYLCASSSPGDRRSYEQYFGPGTRLTVT.

V is TRBV4-2 and J is TRBJ2-7; the D gene is possibly TRBD2 (6 bases). Germline CDR1 and CDR2: LGHNA and YNFKEQ. This CDR3 comprises 14 residues. The V end lost 0 bases, the J end lost 3 bases, and 9 bases lay between the germline ends. CDR3 residues: CASSQDVGGYEQYF. The CDR3 DNA is TGTGCCAGCAGCCAAGATGTGGGGGGCTACGAGCAGTACTTC.

The genes are TRBV5-4 and TRBJ1-1; D not resolved. Deletions cut 0 bases from V and 5 bases from J, with 8 bases between. The germline V gene has CDR1 SGHNT and CDR2 YYREEE (reference sequence). The CDR3 extends over 13 amino acids. Written as DNA, the CDR3 is TGTGCCAGCAGCTTGGGAGGGTGGACTGAAGCTTTCTTT. This encodes CASSLGGWTEAFF.

The chain couples TRBV5-1 to TRBJ1-5; tentative D call: TRBD1 (6 bases). Germline V CDR1 and CDR2: SGHRS, YFSETQ. Trimming cost V 0 bases and J 5 bases, with 15 bases left between them. The length of the CDR3 is 16 residues. This chain's CDR3 is CASSLGAAGADQPQHF. The CDR3 nucleotides are TGCGCCAGCAGCTTGGGGGCCGCGGGGGCCGATCAGCCCCAGCATTTT.

The chain combines TRBV2 with TRBJ1-2, with D uncertain. Germline-derived CDR1 and CDR2 are SNHLY and FYNNEI. CDR3 size: 12 residues. Trimming left V 7 bases short and J 2 bases short, with 8 bases between. This CDR3 is CASMNRNYGYTF. The CDR3, as DNA: TGTGCCAGCATGAACAGAAACTATGGCTACACCTTC.

The gene calls are TRBV15 and TRBJ2-7, with 10 bases identical to TRBD2. The length of the CDR3 is 15 residues. V shed 4 bases and J 4 bases; nucleotides not matched to a gene: 7. Germline loops: CDR1 LNHNV, CDR2 YYDKDF (reference sequence). CDR3 bases: TGTGCCACCAGCATCGGAGCGGGAGGGCTTTACGAGCAGTACTTC. This encodes CATSIGAGGLYEQYF.

V is TRBV6-5 and J is TRBJ1-5; D is perhaps TRBD1 (5 bases). Trimming removed 6 bases at V and 4 bases at J, with 10 bases between. Germline assignment: CDR1 MNHEY and CDR2 SVGAGI. This CDR3 contains 13 residues. The CDR3 protein is CASRETANQPQHF. The CDR3 bases are TGTGCCAGCAGGGAGACAGCGAATCAGCCCCAGCATTTT.